This T cell receptor (beta chain) was obtained from a study of blood T cell repertoires in COVID-19. Study at large: COVID-19 samples collected from the United States, Italy and Spain covered acute and convalescent phases. The cDNA or gDNA used as material had been derived from T cells, B-cell-depleted T cells, or PBMCs.

In the original workflow: Nucleated cell number was recorded as an estimate derived from reference gene primer amplification. Libraries were prepared by immunoSEQ multiplex PCR; TCRdb keeps only in-frame clonotypes and omits some of them. V and J calls and clone size are copied from that table; D and trimming were computed from the DNA. The table has roughly 160,000 clones, about four fifths seen once. This study enrolled people aged roughly 18 to 89 from about two dozen US geographic areas. V lost 5 bases, J lost 1 base, and 8 bases lay in between. The CDR3 has 13 residues. Sequenced sample: PBMCs or T cells enriched from blood (not recorded which). V and J are TRBV12-3 or TRBV12-4 and TRBJ1-1; no clear D. The sequence came from a man aged 55 to 70 who had recovered from COVID-19. The CDR3 protein is CASSATGNTEAFF. The CDR3 bases are TGTGCCAGCAGTGCGACGGGGAACACTGAAGCTTTCTTT.